The entry that follows covers one T cell receptor beta chain sequence. The data were taken from a study of shared clonotypes between healthy human individuals. CDR3 length: 16 residues. Germline V gene data show CDR1 as MNHNS and CDR2 as SASEGT. The V end was cut by 2 bases, the J end by 0 bases, with 12 bases between. TCRdb's copy holds only in-frame clones and misses some; the assay was immunoSEQ multiplex PCR. The profile covers some 790,000 clones, with roughly 72% appearing a single time and 1.8% taken by the ten largest. The specimen sequenced was memory CD4+ T cells sorted from blood. Regarding subset: CD45RA-negative fraction. This clonotype was obtained from a woman aged 25-40 years in good health. This chain uses TRBV6-1 with TRBJ2-3; tentatively, D is TRBD2 (5 bases). This CDR3 is CASSEQAGPSTDTQYF. Here the CDR3 DNA reads TGTGCCAGCAGTGAACAGGCGGGCCCTAGCACAGATACGCAGTATTTT.